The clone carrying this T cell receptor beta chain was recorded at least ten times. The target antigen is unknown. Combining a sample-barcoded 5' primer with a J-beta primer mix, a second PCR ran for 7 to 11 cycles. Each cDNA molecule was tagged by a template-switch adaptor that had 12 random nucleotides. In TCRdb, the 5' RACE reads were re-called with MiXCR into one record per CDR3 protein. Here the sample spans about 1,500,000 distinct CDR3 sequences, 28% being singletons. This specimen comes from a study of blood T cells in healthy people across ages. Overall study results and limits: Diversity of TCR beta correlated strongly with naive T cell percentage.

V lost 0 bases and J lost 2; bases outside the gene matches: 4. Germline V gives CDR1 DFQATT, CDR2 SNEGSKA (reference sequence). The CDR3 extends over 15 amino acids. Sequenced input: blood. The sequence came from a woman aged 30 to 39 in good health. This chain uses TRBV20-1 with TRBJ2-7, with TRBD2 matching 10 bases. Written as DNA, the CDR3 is TGCAGTGCTAGAGACTCTAGCGGGGGCACCTACGAGCAGTACTTC. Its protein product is CSARDSSGGTYEQYF.